This TCR beta chain was captured by sequencing in a study of CD8+ T cells in alopecia areata. Study-wide points: One nonresponder leaves baseline CD8+ expansion's link to response uncertain.

As regards this clone: Its antigen is unidentified.

The treatment here: oral pan-JAK inhibitor, 5-10 mg twice daily. cDNA reverse transcribed from extracted RNA served as the sequencing template. TCRdb's copy holds only in-frame clones and misses some; the assay was immunoSEQ multiplex PCR. The table includes over 200,000 clones, around 65% detected once. The TCR was taken from a human donor with alopecia areata. Here the sequenced sample was CD4+ T cells sorted from blood, taken at week 4, from a patient treated with tofacitinib.

The CDR3 loop is CASSQDSSRGNYGYTF. CDR3 bases: TGCGCCAGCAGCCAAGATTCCTCCAGGGGTAACTATGGCTACACCTTC. The V gene is TRBV4-1, the J gene TRBJ1-2; D possibly corresponds to TRBD1 (6 bases). The CDR3 length is 16 residues. CDR1 and CDR2 (germline): MGHRA, YSYEKL. Between the trimmed V and J ends, which lost 0 bases and 1 base, there was a span of 12 bases.